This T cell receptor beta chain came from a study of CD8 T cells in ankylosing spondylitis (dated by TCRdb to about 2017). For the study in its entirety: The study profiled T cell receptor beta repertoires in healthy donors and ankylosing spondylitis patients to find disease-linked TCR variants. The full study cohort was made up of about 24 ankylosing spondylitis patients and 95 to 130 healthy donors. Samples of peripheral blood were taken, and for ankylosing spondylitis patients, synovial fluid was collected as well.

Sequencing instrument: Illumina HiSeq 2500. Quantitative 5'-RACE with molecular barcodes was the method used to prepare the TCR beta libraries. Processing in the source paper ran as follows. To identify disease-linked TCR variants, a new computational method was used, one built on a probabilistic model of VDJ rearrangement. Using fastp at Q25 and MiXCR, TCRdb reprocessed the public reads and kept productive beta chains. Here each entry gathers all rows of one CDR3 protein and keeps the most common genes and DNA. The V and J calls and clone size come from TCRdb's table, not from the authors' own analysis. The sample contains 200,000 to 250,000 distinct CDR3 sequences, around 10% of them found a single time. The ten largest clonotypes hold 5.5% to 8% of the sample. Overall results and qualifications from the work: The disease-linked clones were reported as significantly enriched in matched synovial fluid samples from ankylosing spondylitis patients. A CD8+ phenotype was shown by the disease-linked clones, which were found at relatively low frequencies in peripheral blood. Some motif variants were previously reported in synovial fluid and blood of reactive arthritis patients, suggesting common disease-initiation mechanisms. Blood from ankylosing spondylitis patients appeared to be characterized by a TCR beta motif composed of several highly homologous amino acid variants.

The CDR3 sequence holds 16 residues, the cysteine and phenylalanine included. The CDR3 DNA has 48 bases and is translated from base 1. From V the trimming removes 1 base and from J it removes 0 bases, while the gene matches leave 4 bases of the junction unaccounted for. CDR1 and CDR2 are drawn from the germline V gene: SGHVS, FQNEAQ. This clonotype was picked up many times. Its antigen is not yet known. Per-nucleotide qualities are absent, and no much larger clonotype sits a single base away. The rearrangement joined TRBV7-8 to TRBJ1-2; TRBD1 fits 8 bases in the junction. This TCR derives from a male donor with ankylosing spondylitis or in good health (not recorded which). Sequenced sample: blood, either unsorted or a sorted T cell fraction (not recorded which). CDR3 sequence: CASSLGGTGTNYGYTF. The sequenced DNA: TGTGCCAGCAGCTTAGGAGGGACAGGCACTAACTATGGCTACACCTTC.